The 14 T cell receptor beta chains given below trace back to one sample, sequenced in a study of blood T cells in healthy people across ages. Through a sample-barcoded 5' primer and a J-beta primer mix, a second PCR was run for roughly 7 to 12 cycles. Each CDR3 protein is one row after TCRdb ran MiXCR on the 5' RACE reads. The data contain 1.5 million to 2 million distinct CDR3 sequences, 30% to 35% of them seen just once; the ten biggest clones take up about 11%. The sample comprised blood. These receptors were taken from a woman aged 25 to 39 in good health.

This clonotype has at least ten counts. The chain employs TRBV10-3 and TRBJ2-7; D is uncertain. Trimming took 2 bases from V and 0 from J, leaving 14 bases between them. From germline, CDR1 is ENHRY and CDR2 SYGVKD. There are 16 residues in the CDR3. The DNA for the CDR3 is TGTGCCATCAGTGAGATCTTCCCTAAAAGCTCCTACGAGCAGTACTTC. Encoded protein: CAISEIFPKSSYEQYF.

This clonotype was seen a few times. In nucleotides, the CDR3 is TGTGCCAGCAGGAACCCTGGACAGGGAGGAGCTAATGAAAAACTGTTTTTT. This translates into CASRNPGQGGANEKLFF. The rearrangement joins TRBV6-1 to TRBJ1-4, with 8 bases lining up with TRBD1. The CDR3 sequence is 17 residues long. From germline, CDR1 is MNHNS and CDR2 SASEGT. With 6 bases clipped from V and 3 bases from J, the junction kept 12 bases outside the gene matches.

This clonotype was counted a few times. The chain recombines TRBV30 with TRBJ1-1; D remains ambiguous. Per germline, CDR1 GTSNPN and CDR2 SVGIG (reference sequence). This CDR3 has 14 residues. The ends were cut back, 2 bases at V and 0 bases at J, with 10 bases in the middle. CDR3: CAWSIQNMNTEAFF. The CDR3, as DNA: TGTGCCTGGAGTATACAGAACATGAACACTGAAGCTTTCTTT.

V usage is TRBV5-1 and J usage is TRBJ2-1; D perhaps matches TRBD2 (5 bases). V lost 2 bases, J lost 0 bases, and 9 bases lay in between. Germline V gene sequence: CDR1 SGHRS, CDR2 YFSETQ. This CDR3 is 15 amino acids long. The CDR3 reads CASSFGGNSYNEQFF. CDR3 coding DNA: TGCGCCAGCAGCTTCGGAGGAAACTCCTACAATGAGCAGTTCTTC.

This clonotype has just a few counts. The CDR3 DNA reads TGTGCCTGGAGCAAGGGCTCCTACGAGCAGTACTTC. Translated, it gives CAWSKGSYEQYF. This chain joins TRBV30 and TRBJ2-7; no firm D call. Trimming took off 3 bases at V and 0 bases at J, with 6 bases between the two ends. This CDR3 spans 12 amino acids. CDR1 is GTSNPN and CDR2 is SVGIG in the germline V gene (reference sequence).

The rearrangement joins TRBV9 to TRBJ2-7; possibly TRBD1 for D (6 bases). V lost 0 bases, J lost 2 bases, and 12 bases lay in between. Per the germline V gene, CDR1 is SGDLS and CDR2 is YYNGEE. The CDR3 has 15 residues. The CDR3 here is CASSVAIGGPYEQYF. The DNA of the CDR3 is TGTGCCAGCAGCGTAGCTATAGGGGGTCCCTACGAGCAGTACTTC. Looking up the rest from reference TRBV9 and TRBJ2-7 gives the full variable domain: DSGVTQTPKHLITATGQRVTLRCSPRSGDLSVYWYQQSLDQGLQFLIQYYNGEERAKGNILERFSAQQFPDLHSELNLSSLELGDSALYFCASSVAIGGPYEQYFGPGTRLTVT.

This chain links TRBV9 with TRBJ2-3, with D perhaps matching TRBD2 (6 bases). The germline V gene encodes CDR1 SGDLS and CDR2 YYNGEE. The length of the CDR3 is 17 residues. V lost 3 bases and J 2 bases, leaving 19 bases between the germline ends. The CDR3 sequence is CASSADLGSGLTDTQYF. CDR3 nucleotide sequence: TGTGCCAGCAGCGCCGACCTAGGAAGCGGGCTCACAGATACGCAGTATTTT.

The chain has TRBV5-1 and TRBJ2-5; unclear D gene. Germline CDR1 and CDR2: SGHRS and YFSETQ. Deletions cut 3 bases from V and 0 bases from J, with 12 bases between. The CDR3 contains 15 residues. CDR3 in amino acids: CASSSRERYQETQYF. The CDR3 DNA reads as TGCGCCAGCAGCTCCCGAGAGAGGTACCAAGAGACCCAGTACTTC.

V gene TRBV6-1 combines with J gene TRBJ2-6, with D possibly TRBD2 on 5 matching bases. CDR3 length equals 16 residues. Germline V gives CDR1 MNHNS, CDR2 SASEGT. The V end lost 6 bases, the J end lost 4 bases, and 16 bases lay between the germline ends. CDR3 protein: CASSPSRAGGANVLTF. The CDR3 region has the DNA TGTGCCAGCAGCCCCTCAAGGGCGGGCGGGGCCAACGTCCTGACTTTC.

Note on this clonotype: This clone may be a read error of a much larger clone one base away. The chain combines TRBV7-6 with TRBJ2-5; D may be TRBD1 (5 bases). The CDR3 spans 12 residues. Trimming left V 3 bases short and J 11 bases short, with 13 bases between. CDR1 SGHVS and CDR2 FNYEAQ come from the germline V gene. The CDR3 DNA reads TGTGCCAGCAGCTTTACCCTAGGGGTGCAGTACTTC. This codes for CASSFTLGVQYF.

The chain couples TRBV3-1 to TRBJ2-1, with D possibly TRBD1 on 6 matching bases. The CDR3 length is 13 residues. Germline V gene sequence: CDR1 LGHDT, CDR2 YNNKEL (reference sequence). The V gene lost 6 bases and the J gene lost 6 bases, with 12 bases spanning the gap. This CDR3 is CASSPQGVNEQFF. CDR3 nucleotides: TGTGCCAGCAGTCCACAGGGAGTCAATGAGCAGTTCTTC.

This clonotype appeared a single time. The chain couples TRBV25-1 to TRBJ2-3; possible D gene TRBD2, 6 bases. This CDR3 spans 13 amino acids. V dropped 8 bases and J dropped 3 bases, with 12 bases sitting between them. CDR1 MGHDK and CDR2 SYGVNS come from the germline V gene. CDR3 region: CASGGTETDTQYF. As DNA, the CDR3 is TGTGCCAGCGGCGGGACCGAGACAGATACGCAGTATTTT.

This clonotype was counted between two and nine times. This chain joins TRBV20-1 and TRBJ2-7; D may be TRBD2 (6 bases). The germline CDR1 and CDR2 sequences are DFQATT and SNEGSKA (reference sequence). CDR3 length: 16 amino acids. Between the trimmed V and J ends, which lost 7 bases and 1 base, there was a span of 23 bases. The CDR3 reads CSGSQLWGGGSYEQYF. Written as DNA, the CDR3 is TGCAGTGGTAGTCAGCTTTGGGGAGGTGGGTCCTACGAGCAGTACTTC.

This clonotype turned up a few times. The chain is built from TRBV7-6 and TRBJ2-7; TRBD1 matches 12 bases. Germline CDR1 is SGHVS and CDR2 is FNYEAQ. Losses at the gene ends were 2 bases for V and 6 bases for J; bases not matched to a gene: 5. The CDR3 totals 15 residues. CDR3 loop: CASSLTPGQGAEQYF. The CDR3 DNA sequence: TGTGCCAGCAGCTTAACCCCGGGACAGGGGGCCGAGCAGTACTTC.